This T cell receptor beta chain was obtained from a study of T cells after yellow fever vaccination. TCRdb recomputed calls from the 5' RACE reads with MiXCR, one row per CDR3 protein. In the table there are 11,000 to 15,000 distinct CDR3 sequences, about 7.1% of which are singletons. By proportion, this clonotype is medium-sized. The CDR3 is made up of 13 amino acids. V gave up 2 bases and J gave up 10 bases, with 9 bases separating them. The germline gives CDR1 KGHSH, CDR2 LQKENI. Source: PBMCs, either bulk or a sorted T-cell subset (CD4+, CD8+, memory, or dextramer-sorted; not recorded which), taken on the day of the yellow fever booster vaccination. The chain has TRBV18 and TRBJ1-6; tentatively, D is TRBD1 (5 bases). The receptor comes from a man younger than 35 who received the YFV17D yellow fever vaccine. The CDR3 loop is CASSPGAWSPLHF. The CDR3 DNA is TGTGCCAGCTCACCAGGGGCTTGGTCACCCCTCCACTTT.